The clone carrying this T cell receptor (beta chain) was detected a few times. The CDR3 consists of 14 residues. Deletions cut 7 bases from V and 3 bases from J, with 13 bases between. CDR1 and CDR2 from the germline V gene are MDHEN and SYDVKM. The data originate from a study of blood T cell repertoires in COVID-19. Clones were read by immunoSEQ multiplex PCR, and TCRdb kept only the in-frame ones, dropping some. The sample includes nearly 95,000 clones, approximately 87% of them seen just once. This receptor was taken from a human donor with acute or convalescent COVID-19. The donor label of this sample is uncertain. The rearrangement joins TRBV28 to TRBJ1-3; perhaps TRBD1 as D (6 bases). The sample consisted of peripheral blood. As DNA, the CDR3 is TGTGCCAGCACCATGAACAGGGTTGGAAACACCATATATTTT. Amino acids: CASTMNRVGNTIYF. The full variable domain, completed using reference TRBV28 and TRBJ1-3, is DVKVTQSSRYLVKRTGEKVFLECVQDMDHENMFWYRQDPGLGLRLIYFSYDVKMKEKGDIPEGYSVSREKKERFSLILESASTNQTSMYLCASTMNRVGNTIYFGEGSWLTVV.